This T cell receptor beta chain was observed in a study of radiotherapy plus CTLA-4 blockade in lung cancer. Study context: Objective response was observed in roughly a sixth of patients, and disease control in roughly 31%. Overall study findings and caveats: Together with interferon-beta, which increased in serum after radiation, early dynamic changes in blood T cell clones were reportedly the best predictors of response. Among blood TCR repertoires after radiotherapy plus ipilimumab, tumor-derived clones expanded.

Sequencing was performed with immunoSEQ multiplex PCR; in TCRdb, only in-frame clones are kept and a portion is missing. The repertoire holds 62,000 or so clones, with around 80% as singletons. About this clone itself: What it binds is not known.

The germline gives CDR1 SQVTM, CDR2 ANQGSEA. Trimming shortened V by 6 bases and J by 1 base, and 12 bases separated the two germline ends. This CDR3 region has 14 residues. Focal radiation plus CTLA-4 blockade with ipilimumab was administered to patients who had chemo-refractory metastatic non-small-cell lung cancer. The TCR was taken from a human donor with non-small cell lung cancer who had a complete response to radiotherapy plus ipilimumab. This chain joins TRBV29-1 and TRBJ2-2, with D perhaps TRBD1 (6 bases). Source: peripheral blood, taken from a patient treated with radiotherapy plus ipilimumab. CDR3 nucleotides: TGCAGCGTAGTGGGACATGTGAACACCGGGGAGCTGTTTTTT. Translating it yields CSVVGHVNTGELFF.